The 8 T cell receptor beta chains in this list originate from one sample, sequenced in a study of control samples from healthy donors and cancer patients (dated by TCRdb to the early 2020s). Preparation of the library involved the immunoSEQ multiplex PCR assay. TCRdb limited this immuneACCESS table to in-frame rearrangements with V and J called. A share of clones is missing; checked studies link under half to unresolved V genes, and the rest is unexplained. This sample has roughly 130,000 clones in its table, and approximately 90% of those were observed once. In total, the top ten clones hold around 3% of the sample. Sequencing was carried out using blood. The receptors shown here come from a man aged 50 to 59 in good health.

The V call is TRBV27, the J call TRBJ1-5; perhaps TRBD1 as D (6 bases). Trimming shortened V by 6 bases and J by 0 bases, and 12 bases separated the two germline ends. Germline CDR1 is MNHEY and CDR2 is SMNVEV (reference sequence). CDR3 length: 15 residues. DNA of the CDR3: TGTGCCAGCAGCCCCCGCAGGGGTAGCAATCAGCCCCAGCATTTT. Encoded protein: CASSPRRGSNQPQHF.

The rearrangement links TRBV11-3 to TRBJ2-7; D might be TRBD1 (6 bases). Germline-derived CDR1 and CDR2 are SGHNT and YENEEA. The CDR3 has 14 residues. Trimming took 1 base from V and 2 from J, leaving 9 bases between them. The CDR3 nucleotides are TGTGCCAGCAGCTTAGCGGGACACACCTACGAGCAGTACTTC. Its protein product is CASSLAGHTYEQYF. Looking up the rest from reference TRBV11-3 and TRBJ2-7 gives the full variable domain: EAGVVQSPRYKIIEKKQPVAFWCNPISGHNTLYWYLQNLGQGPELLIRYENEEAVDDSQLPKDRFSAERLKGVDSTLKIQPAELGDSAVYLCASSLAGHTYEQYFGPGTRLTVT.

V gene TRBV3-1 (or the pseudogene TRBV3-2) combines with J gene TRBJ1-1; 8 nucleotides line up with TRBD1. The V gene's germline CDR1 is LGHDT and CDR2 YNNKEL (reference sequence). The trim removed 4 bases at V and 0 bases at J, leaving 7 bases unmatched. CDR3 size: 16 residues. CDR3: CASSPLGTGMNTEAFF. CDR3 bases: TGTGCCAGCAGCCCTTTAGGGACAGGCATGAACACTGAAGCTTTCTTT.

The chain couples TRBV5-4 to TRBJ1-1; the match to TRBD1 covers 8 bases. Germline CDR1 and CDR2: SGHNT and YYREEE (reference sequence). J gave up 9 bases and V 2 bases, and 6 bases lay outside the gene matches. CDR3 size: 13 residues. The CDR3 sequence: CASSLGTGPKAFF. CDR3 nucleotides: TGTGCCAGCAGCTTAGGGACAGGTCCTAAAGCTTTCTTT.

The chain is built from TRBV30 and TRBJ2-5, with 8 nucleotides matching TRBD2. This CDR3 comprises 14 residues. Germline CDR1 GTSNPN, CDR2 SVGIG (reference sequence). With 4 bases clipped from V and 1 base from J, the junction kept 5 bases outside the gene matches. CDR3 residues: CAWTYGGAQETQYF. DNA for the CDR3: TGTGCCTGGACCTACGGGGGGGCCCAAGAGACCCAGTACTTC.

The table lists this clone with a count of one. The rearrangement joins TRBV6-6 to TRBJ2-3, with a tentative D call TRBD2 (7 bases). Per germline, CDR1 MNHNY and CDR2 SVGAGI (reference sequence). The CDR3 totals 14 residues. V lost 7 bases, J lost 0 bases, and 11 bases lay in between. The CDR3 region is CASKAGASTDTQYF. The CDR3 DNA reads TGTGCCAGCAAGGCGGGGGCAAGCACAGATACGCAGTATTTT.

V is TRBV9 and J is TRBJ1-2, with D unclear. This CDR3 comprises 14 residues. Trimming stripped 0 bases from V and 4 bases from J, with 10 bases between. Germline CDR1 and CDR2: SGDLS and YYNGEE. The CDR3 coding sequence is TGTGCCAGCAGCGTAGGAGATTTCGGCTATGGCTACACCTTC. Its protein product is CASSVGDFGYGYTF.

This chain joins TRBV5-4 and TRBJ1-4; D is possibly TRBD1 (5 bases). Germline-derived CDR1 and CDR2 are SGHNT and YYREEE (reference sequence). The CDR3 has 15 amino acids. The V end lost 6 bases, the J end lost 8 bases, and 20 bases lay between the germline ends. In DNA form, the CDR3 reads TGTGCCAGCAACCAAGCCGGGCAGGGCGAGGAAAAACTGTTTTTT. This codes for CASNQAGQGEEKLFF.